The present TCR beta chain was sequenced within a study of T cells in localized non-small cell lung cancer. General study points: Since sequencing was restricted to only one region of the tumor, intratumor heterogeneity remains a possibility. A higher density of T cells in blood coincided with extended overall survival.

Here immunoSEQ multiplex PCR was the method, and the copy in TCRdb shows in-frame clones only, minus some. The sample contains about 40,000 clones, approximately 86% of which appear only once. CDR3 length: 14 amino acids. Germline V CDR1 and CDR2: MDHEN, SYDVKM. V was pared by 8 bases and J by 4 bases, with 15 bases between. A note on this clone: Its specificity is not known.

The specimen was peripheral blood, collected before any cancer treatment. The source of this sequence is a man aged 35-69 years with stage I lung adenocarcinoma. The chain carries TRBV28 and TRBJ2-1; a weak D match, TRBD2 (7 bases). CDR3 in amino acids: CASHQGREYNEQFF. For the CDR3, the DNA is TGTGCCAGCCATCAGGGGAGGGAGTACAATGAGCAGTTCTTC.